A selection of T cell receptor beta chains follows, all from one sample in a study of CD8 T cells in ankylosing spondylitis. TCRdb ran MiXCR on the 5' RACE reads and lists one entry per CDR3 protein. The profile shows 150,000 to 200,000 distinct CDR3 sequences, about 18% of them singletons. Sequencing was performed on blood, either unsorted or a sorted T cell fraction (not recorded which). The receptors come from a male donor between 5 and 29 years old with ankylosing spondylitis or in good health (not recorded which). Each CDR3 is given with its conserved first and last residue. The D gene is left open where the match is weak. Size tells how often a clone was seen (once, few, many) or the class of an expanded clone, and some rows leave it out.

many | TRBJ2-1 | TRBV12-3/TRBV12-4 | - | TGTGCCAGCAATAGCCCGGTAGGGGAGCAGTTCTTC | CASNSPVGEQFF
many | TRBJ1-1 | TRBV5-1 | - | TGCGCCAGCAGCTTGCTCCCGACAGGGAACACTGAAGCTTTCTTT | CASSLLPTGNTEAFF
- | TRBJ2-2 | TRBV6-1 | TRBD2 | TGTGCCAGCAGTGAAGGGACTAGCGACACCGGGGAGCTGTTTTTT | CASSEGTSDTGELFF
many | TRBJ2-3 | TRBV10-3 | - | TGTGCCGTCCGGGGGACTAGCACAGATACGCAGTATTTT | CAVRGTSTDTQYF
many | TRBJ2-1 | TRBV4-2 | TRBD2 | TGTGCCAGCAGCGGCGGACTAGCGGGTTCTGCAAACTACAATGAGCAGTTCTTC | CASSGGLAGSANYNEQFF
- | TRBJ1-1 | TRBV4-2 | - | TGTGCCAGCAGCCCAGACAGAGGAATCGCTGAAGCTTTCTTT | CASSPDRGIAEAFF
many | TRBJ2-5 | TRBV6-1 | TRBD2 | TGTGCCAGCAGTGGATATAGCGGGAGGCAAGAGACCCAGTACTTC | CASSGYSGRQETQYF
- | TRBJ2-7 | TRBV4-1 | TRBD2 | TGCGCCAGCAGCCAATCTAGCGGGAGCAACGAGCAGTACTTC | CASSQSSGSNEQYF
many | TRBJ2-7 | TRBV4-2 | TRBD1 | TGTGCCAGCAGCCAAGAACAGGGGCACGAGCAGTACTTC | CASSQEQGHEQYF
many | TRBJ2-3 | TRBV28 | - | TGTGCCAGCAGTTTCCCCCGGACAGGCACAGATACGCAGTATTTT | CASSFPRTGTDTQYF
- | TRBJ2-3 | TRBV2 | - | TGTGCCAGCAGAGAACTTGGAACTAGATGGCACACAGATACGCTGTATTTT | CASRELGTRWHTDTLYF
many | TRBJ2-5 | TRBV7-3 | TRBD1 | TGTGCCAGCAGCTTAATCCCAGGGGGCACAGGAGAGACCCAGTACTTC | CASSLIPGGTGETQYF
many | TRBJ2-3 | TRBV12-3/TRBV12-4 | - | TGTGCCACCGGACTGCCCAGTGCAGATACGCAGTATTTT | CATGLPSADTQYF
many | TRBJ2-1 | TRBV12-3/TRBV12-4 | - | TGTGCCAGCAGTTTAGATACGGCCTCATACAATGAGCAGTTCTTC | CASSLDTASYNEQFF
- | TRBJ2-5 | TRBV7-2 | - | TGTGCCAGCAGTACCCCGATGGAGACCCAGTACTTC | CASSTPMETQYF
- | TRBJ2-3 | TRBV4-1 | - | TGCGCCAGCAGCCAAGAAGCAAGCACAGAGACGCAGTATTTT | CASSQEASTETQYF
- | TRBJ2-7 | TRBV20-1 | - | TGCAGTGCTACCGAGGCTACTTCGCCCTACGAGCAGTACTTC | CSATEATSPYEQYF
many | TRBJ1-2 | TRBV15 | - | TGTGCCACCAGCAGAAGGGGACAAAACTATGGCTACACCTTC | CATSRRGQNYGYTF
- | TRBJ1-1 | TRBV3-1 | TRBD1 | TGTGCCAGCAGCCCAAGGGGGGACAGATACACAGCTTTCTTT | CASSPRGDRYTAFF
many | TRBJ2-3 | TRBV4-3 | - | TGCGCCAGCAGCCAAGATGTCACGGCGGCTACCACAGATACGCAGTATTTT | CASSQDVTAATTDTQYF
few | TRBJ2-5 | TRBV12-3/TRBV12-4 | - | TGTGCCAGCAGTTTAGTGCCTAGTGGAGAGACCCAGTACTTC | CASSLVPSGETQYF
many | TRBJ2-5 | TRBV15 | - | TGTGCCACCACCCAACGGACTCGCCTTCAAGAGACCCAGTACTTC | CATTQRTRLQETQYF
many | TRBJ2-5 | TRBV4-3 | - | TGCGCCAGCAGCCAAGGAAATGACGGGAGATCAGAGACCCAGTACTTC | CASSQGNDGRSETQYF
few | TRBJ2-7 | TRBV28 | TRBD1 | TGTGCCAGCAGTGATCCGGGACAGGGCCTCTCCTACGAGCAGTACTTC | CASSDPGQGLSYEQYF
many | TRBJ2-1 | TRBV12-3/TRBV12-4 | - | TGTGCCAGCAGGGGGGGGCTAGCGGCCTACAATGAGCAGTTCTTC | CASRGGLAAYNEQFF
- | TRBJ1-6 | TRBV20-1 | - | TGCAGTGCCCCTGAGGCAGCCCAGAATTCACCCCTCCACTTT | CSAPEAAQNSPLHF
many | TRBJ2-1 | TRBV7-3 | TRBD1 | TGTGCCAGCAGCAAGGGACAGGGGGCCGGGGATGAGCAGTTCTTC | CASSKGQGAGDEQFF
many | TRBJ2-3 | TRBV5-5 | TRBD2 | TGTGCCAGCAGCTTGGGGGCGGGAGTTACAGATACGCAGTATTTT | CASSLGAGVTDTQYF
once | TRBJ2-7 | TRBV19 | - | TGTGCCAGTAGCGGGACGCCCCAAACCGAGCAGTACTTC | CASSGTPQTEQYF
- | TRBJ2-5 | TRBV7-9 | - | TGTGCCAGCAGCTTATGGGGTGAGACCCAGTACTTC | CASSLWGETQYF
many | TRBJ2-1 | TRBV20-1 | TRBD1 | TGCAGTGCTAAAGTGAGAGGGGGCAGCTCCTACAATGAGCAGTTCTTC | CSAKVRGGSSYNEQFF
- | TRBJ1-6 | TRBV10-3 | - | TGTGCCATCAGTGATAGCCAGGGGAGTTCACCCCTCCACTTT | CAISDSQGSSPLHF
many | TRBJ1-2 | TRBV29-1 | TRBD1 | TGCGTGGTCCCGGACAGGCAGATCTATGGCTACACCTTC | CVVPDRQIYGYTF
many | TRBJ2-2 | TRBV15 | - | TGTGCCACCAGCAGAGATGACGTGTACACCGGGGAGCTGTTTTTT | CATSRDDVYTGELFF
many | TRBJ2-1 | TRBV14 | TRBD2 | TGTGCCAGCAGCCCAAGGGAGGGCTGGGGGAGGTATGGCAATGAGCAGTTCTTC | CASSPREGWGRYGNEQFF
many | TRBJ2-5 | TRBV20-1 | - | TGCAGTGCTGCCACCCCGGGACTCAACCAAGAGACCCAGTACTTC | CSAATPGLNQETQYF
many | TRBJ2-3 | TRBV20-1 | - | TGCAGTGCTCCCACCCCCCCAAGCAGGGATACGCAGTATTTT | CSAPTPPSRDTQYF
many | TRBJ2-3 | TRBV4-3 | - | TGCGCCAGCAGCCAAGATAGTGGAAGGGCGGGGGATACGCAGTATTTT | CASSQDSGRAGDTQYF
- | TRBJ1-1 | TRBV18 | - | TGTGCCAGCTCAAGGGGCGGAGAAGCTTTCTTT | CASSRGGEAFF
- | TRBJ2-1 | TRBV20-1 | TRBD2 | TGCAGTGCTGGAGGACTAGCGGGCCGCTCCTACAATGAGCAGTTCTTC | CSAGGLAGRSYNEQFF
- | TRBJ2-3 | TRBV7-2 | - | TGTGCCAGCAGCCTCACCCGGGACGTTTTGGGTACGCAGTATTTT | CASSLTRDVLGTQYF